This T cell receptor (beta chain) was identified in a study of T cell repertoires in cytomegalovirus infection. Study overall: From public TCR beta signatures came an indication of both CMV infection and matching HLA type. Study results and limitations: CMV-specific TCR beta clonotypes restricted by HLA-C dominated the ex vivo response.

Trimming left V 1 base short and J 4 bases short, with 11 bases between. The CDR3 contains 14 residues. Germline V CDR1 and CDR2: SGHVS, FNYEAQ. This clonotype is classed as medium-sized. Antigen specificity is unknown. TCRdb analysed the reads with MiXCR anew, one entry per CDR3 protein. The repertoire consists of about 770,000 distinct CDR3 sequences, with about 27% occurring once and the leading ten covering roughly 13%. This rearrangement joins TRBV7-6 to TRBJ2-7, with D possibly matching TRBD1 (6 bases). The sample consisted of cultured CD8+ T cells from PBMCs, taken from culture after CMV antigen stimulation. This receptor was identified in a human donor in good health (CMV status not recorded). Some clones in this sample may be carry-over from other donors' samples. CDR3 loop: CASSLGGTPYEQYF. The DNA of the CDR3 is TGTGCCAGCAGCTTAGGTGGGACACCATACGAGCAGTACTTC.